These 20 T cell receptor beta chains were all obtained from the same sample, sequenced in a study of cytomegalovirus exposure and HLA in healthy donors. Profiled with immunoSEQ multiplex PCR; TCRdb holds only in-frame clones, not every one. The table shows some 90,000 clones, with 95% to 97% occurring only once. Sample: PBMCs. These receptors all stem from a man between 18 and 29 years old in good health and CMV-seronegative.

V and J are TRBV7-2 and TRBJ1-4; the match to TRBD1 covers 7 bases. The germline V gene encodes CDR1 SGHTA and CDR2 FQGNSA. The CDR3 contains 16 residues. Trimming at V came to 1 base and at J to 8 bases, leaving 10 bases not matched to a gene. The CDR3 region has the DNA TGTGCCAGCAGCTTAGGCCTCGGGGCAGGGGGGGAAAAACTGTTTTTT. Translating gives CASSLGLGAGGEKLFF.

CDR3 protein: CASSSKTASGAFF. CDR3 sequence (DNA): TGTGCCAGCTCATCTAAGACAGCATCCGGGGCTTTCTTT. The genes are TRBV18 and TRBJ1-1; the D gene is possibly TRBD1 (5 bases). V gave up 5 bases and J gave up 11 bases, with 18 bases separating them. Germline-derived CDR1 and CDR2 are KGHSH and LQKENI. The CDR3 has 13 residues.

CDR3 in DNA: TGTGCCAGCAGCTTAAGCTTCGGGACTACTTACAATGAGCAGTTCTTC. It translates to CASSLSFGTTYNEQFF. The chain employs TRBV7-9 and TRBJ2-1; 7 bases align to TRBD2. The CDR3 covers 16 residues. From germline, CDR1 is SEHNR and CDR2 FQNEAQ (reference sequence). V was clipped by 2 bases and J by 4 bases; unmatched bases: 8.

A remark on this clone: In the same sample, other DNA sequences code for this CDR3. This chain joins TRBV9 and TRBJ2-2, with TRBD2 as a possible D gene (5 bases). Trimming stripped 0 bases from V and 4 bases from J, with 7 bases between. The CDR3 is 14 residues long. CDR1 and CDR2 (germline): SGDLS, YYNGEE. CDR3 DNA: TGTGCCAGCAGCGTAGCGGGGAGCACCGGGGAGCTGTTTTTT. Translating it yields CASSVAGSTGELFF. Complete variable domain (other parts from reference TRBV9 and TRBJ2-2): DSGVTQTPKHLITATGQRVTLRCSPRSGDLSVYWYQQSLDQGLQFLIQYYNGEERAKGNILERFSAQQFPDLHSELNLSSLELGDSALYFCASSVAGSTGELFFGEGSRLTVL.

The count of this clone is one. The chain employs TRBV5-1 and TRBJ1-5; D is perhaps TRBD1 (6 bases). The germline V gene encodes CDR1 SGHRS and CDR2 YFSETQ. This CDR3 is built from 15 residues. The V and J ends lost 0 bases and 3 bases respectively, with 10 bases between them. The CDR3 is CASSLGQAYNQPQHF. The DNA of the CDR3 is TGCGCCAGCAGCTTGGGACAGGCGTACAATCAGCCCCAGCATTTT.

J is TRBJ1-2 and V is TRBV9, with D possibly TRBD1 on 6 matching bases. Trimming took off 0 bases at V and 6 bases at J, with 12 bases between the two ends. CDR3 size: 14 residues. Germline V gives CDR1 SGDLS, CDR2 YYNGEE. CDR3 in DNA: TGTGCCAGCAGCGTAGGTTCCAGGGGAAATGGCTACACCTTC. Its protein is CASSVGSRGNGYTF.

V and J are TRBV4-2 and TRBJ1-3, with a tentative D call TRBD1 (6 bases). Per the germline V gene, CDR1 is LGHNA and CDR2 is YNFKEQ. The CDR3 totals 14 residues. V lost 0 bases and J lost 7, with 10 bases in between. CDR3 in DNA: TGTGCCAGCAGCCAAGAAAGGACAGCCAACACCATATATTTT. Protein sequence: CASSQERTANTIYF.

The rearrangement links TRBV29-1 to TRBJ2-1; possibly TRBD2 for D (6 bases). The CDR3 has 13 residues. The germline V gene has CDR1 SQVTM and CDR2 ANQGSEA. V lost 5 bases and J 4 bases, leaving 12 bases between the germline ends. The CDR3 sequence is CSVRPSVYNEQFF. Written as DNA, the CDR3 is TGCAGCGTTCGGCCTAGCGTGTACAATGAGCAGTTCTTC.

CDR3 protein: CASSAGTSGKTGELFF. The CDR3 nucleotides are TGTGCCAGCAGCGCCGGGACTAGCGGGAAGACCGGGGAGCTGTTTTTT. V is TRBV5-4 and J is TRBJ2-2, with 13 bases that match TRBD2. The V gene end was trimmed by 4 bases and the J gene end by 5 bases; junction bases not matched to a gene: 5. The CDR3 covers 16 residues. The germline gives CDR1 SGHNT, CDR2 YYREEE (reference sequence).

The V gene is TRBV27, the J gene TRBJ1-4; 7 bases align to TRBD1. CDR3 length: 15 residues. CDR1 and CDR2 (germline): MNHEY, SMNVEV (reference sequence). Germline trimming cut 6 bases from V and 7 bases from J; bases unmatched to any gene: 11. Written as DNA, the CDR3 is TGTGCCAGCAGGCGTATACAGGGGAATGTTGAAAAACTGTTTTTT. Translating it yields CASRRIQGNVEKLFF.

As DNA, the CDR3 is TGTGCCAGCAGTTACTCAGGGCAGGGGAGTGGCTACACCTTC. This sequence encodes CASSYSGQGSGYTF. The chain uses TRBV6-6 and TRBJ1-2; D perhaps matches TRBD1 (6 bases). CDR1 is MNHNY, CDR2 SVGAGI, per germline (reference sequence). Trimming left V 0 bases short and J 7 bases short, with 12 bases between. The CDR3 has 14 amino acids.

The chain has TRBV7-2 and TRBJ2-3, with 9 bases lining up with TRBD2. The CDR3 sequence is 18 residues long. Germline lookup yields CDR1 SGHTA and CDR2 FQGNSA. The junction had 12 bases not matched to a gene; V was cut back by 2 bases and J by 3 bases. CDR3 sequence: CASSLTGGSGSLTDTQYF. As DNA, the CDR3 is TGTGCCAGCAGCTTAACGGGTGGTAGCGGGAGTCTGACAGATACGCAGTATTTT. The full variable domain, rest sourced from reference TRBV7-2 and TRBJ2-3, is GAGVSQSPSNKVTEKGKDVELRCDPISGHTALYWYRQSLGQGLEFLIYFQGNSAPDKSGLPSDRFSAERTGGSVSTLTIQRTQQEDSAVYLCASSLTGGSGSLTDTQYFGPGTRLTVL.

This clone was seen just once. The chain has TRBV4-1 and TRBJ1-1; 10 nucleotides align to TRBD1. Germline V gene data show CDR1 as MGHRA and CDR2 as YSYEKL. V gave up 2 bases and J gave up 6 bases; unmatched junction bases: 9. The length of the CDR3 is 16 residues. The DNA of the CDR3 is TGCGCCAGCAGCCAAAGGGGACAGGGGATGGTGGCTGAAGCTTTCTTT. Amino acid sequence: CASSQRGQGMVAEAFF.

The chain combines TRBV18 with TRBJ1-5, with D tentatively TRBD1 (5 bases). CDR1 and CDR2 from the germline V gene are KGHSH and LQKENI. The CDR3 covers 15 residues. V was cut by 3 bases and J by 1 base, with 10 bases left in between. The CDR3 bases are TGTGCCAGCTCACCCACAGGTAGCAGCAATCAGCCCCAGCATTTT. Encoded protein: CASSPTGSSNQPQHF.

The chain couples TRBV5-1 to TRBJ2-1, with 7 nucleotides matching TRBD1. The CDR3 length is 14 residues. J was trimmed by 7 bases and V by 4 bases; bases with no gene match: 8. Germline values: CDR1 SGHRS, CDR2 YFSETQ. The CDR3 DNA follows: TGCGCCAGCAGCCTACGTGACAGGGTTAATGAGCAGTTCTTC. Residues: CASSLRDRVNEQFF. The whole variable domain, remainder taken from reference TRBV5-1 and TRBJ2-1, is KAGVTQTPRYLIKTRGQQVTLSCSPISGHRSVSWYQQTPGQGLQFLFEYFSETQRNKGNFPGRFSGRQFSNSRSEMNVSTLELGDSALYLCASSLRDRVNEQFFGPGTRLTVL.

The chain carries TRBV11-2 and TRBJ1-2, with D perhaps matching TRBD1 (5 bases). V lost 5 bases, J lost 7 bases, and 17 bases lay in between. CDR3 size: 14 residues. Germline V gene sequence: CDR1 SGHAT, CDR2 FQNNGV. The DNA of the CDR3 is TGTGCCAGCAGCCGGATTAAACAGGTAGCTGGCTACACCTTC. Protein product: CASSRIKQVAGYTF.

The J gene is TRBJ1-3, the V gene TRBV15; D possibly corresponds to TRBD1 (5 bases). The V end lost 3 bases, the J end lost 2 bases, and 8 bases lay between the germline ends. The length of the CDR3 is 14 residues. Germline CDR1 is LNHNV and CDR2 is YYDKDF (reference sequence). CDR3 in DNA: TGTGCCACCAGCAGGCCGACAGCTGGAAACACCATATATTTT. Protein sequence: CATSRPTAGNTIYF.

The CDR3 DNA reads as TGTGCCAGCAGCTTAGACAGCAATAGGGGACTGGATGAGCAGTTCTTC. Protein sequence: CASSLDSNRGLDEQFF. The chain uses TRBV11-3 and TRBJ2-1; a possible D gene is TRBD2 (6 bases). Germline CDR1 reads SGHNT; CDR2 reads YENEEA. The CDR3 contains 16 residues. Trimming shortened V by 0 bases and J by 8 bases, and 17 bases separated the two germline ends.

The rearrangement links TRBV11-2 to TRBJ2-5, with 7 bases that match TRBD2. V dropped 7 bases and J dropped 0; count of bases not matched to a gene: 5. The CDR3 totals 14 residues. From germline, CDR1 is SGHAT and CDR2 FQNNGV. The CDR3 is CASTPGRYQETQYF. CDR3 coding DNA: TGTGCCAGCACCCCCGGGAGGTACCAAGAGACCCAGTACTTC.

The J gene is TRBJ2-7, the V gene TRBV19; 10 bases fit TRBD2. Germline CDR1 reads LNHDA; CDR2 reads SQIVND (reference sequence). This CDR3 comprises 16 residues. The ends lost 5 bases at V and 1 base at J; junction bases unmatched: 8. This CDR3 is CASSGGPSGRSYEQYF. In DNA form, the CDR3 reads TGTGCCAGTAGTGGCGGACCTAGCGGGAGATCCTACGAGCAGTACTTC.